Following are 5 T cell receptor beta chains from one sample sequenced in a study of blood T cells in healthy people across ages. A J-beta primer mix and a sample-barcoded 5' primer were used in a second PCR of roughly 7 to 12 cycles. Each CDR3 protein is one row after TCRdb ran MiXCR on the 5' RACE reads. Of about 570,000 distinct CDR3 sequences detected, over 25% appear once; the ten largest clones hold 3% to 4%. The same data also contributed to another study, on T cells of mothers and their children.

Input material: blood. The receptor set was obtained from a boy aged 2-15 years in good health.

This clonotype was seen only a few times. The chain carries TRBV6-5 and TRBJ2-5; TRBD2 matches at 9 bases. CDR3 length: 16 amino acids. Germline trimming cut 2 bases from V and 4 bases from J; bases unmatched to any gene: 8. Germline CDR1 is MNHEY and CDR2 is SVGAGI. CDR3 nucleotides: TGTGCCAGCAGTTACAAACGCGGGGGGGCCTCAGAGACCCAGTACTTC. Encoded protein: CASSYKRGGASETQYF.

The V gene is TRBV7-9, the J gene TRBJ1-6, with D maybe TRBD1 (5 bases). Germline CDR1 SEHNR, CDR2 FQNEAQ (reference sequence). CDR3 length: 16 residues. V lost 5 bases and J 6 bases, leaving 17 bases between the germline ends. DNA of the CDR3: TGTGCCAGCAGCCCCGTACAGACAGAGGGTAATTCACCCCTCCACTTT. It yields the protein CASSPVQTEGNSPLHF.

A single count supports this clonotype. J is TRBJ2-6 and V is TRBV5-1, with D hard to call. V lost 1 base and J 1 base, leaving 15 bases between the germline ends. This CDR3 contains 18 residues. Germline loops: CDR1 SGHRS, CDR2 YFSETQ. The CDR3 region has the DNA TGCGCCAGCAGCTTGAGTCGGGCGCTGGGATCTGGGGCCAACGTCCTGACTTTC. This gives the protein CASSLSRALGSGANVLTF.

V usage is TRBV7-9 and J usage is TRBJ2-7, with D tentatively TRBD2 (5 bases). V lost 5 bases and J lost 7, with 21 bases in between. The CDR3 is 15 residues long. Germline V gene data show CDR1 as SEHNR and CDR2 as FQNEAQ (reference sequence). CDR3 DNA: TGTGCCAGCAGCCACCCTGACCCCCGGCGGGCGGAGCAGTACTTC. This sequence encodes CASSHPDPRRAEQYF.

This chain joins TRBV19 and TRBJ2-3; 7 bases align to TRBD2. The CDR3 has 13 amino acids. After removal of 6 bases from V and 2 bases from J, the junction contained 2 bases not matched to a gene. Germline V gene lookup returns CDR1 LNHDA and CDR2 SQIVND (reference sequence). CDR3 in amino acids: CASRGGTTDTQYF. The CDR3 DNA sequence: TGTGCCAGTAGGGGGGGGACCACAGATACGCAGTATTTT.